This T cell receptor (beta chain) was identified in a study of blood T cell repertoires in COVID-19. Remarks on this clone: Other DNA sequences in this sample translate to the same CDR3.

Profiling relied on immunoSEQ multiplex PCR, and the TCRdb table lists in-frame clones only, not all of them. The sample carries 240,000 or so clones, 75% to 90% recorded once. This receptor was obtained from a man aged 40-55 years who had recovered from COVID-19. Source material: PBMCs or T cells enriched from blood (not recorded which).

For the CDR3, the DNA is TGTGCCAGCAGTTTACAGGGATATGGCTACACCTTC. It specifies CASSLQGYGYTF. This chain joins TRBV28 and TRBJ1-2; perhaps TRBD1 as D (5 bases). V lost 2 bases to trimming and J lost 5 bases, with 6 bases between them. The CDR3 loop spans 12 amino acids. Germline CDR1 MDHEN, CDR2 SYDVKM.